This TCR beta chain was identified during a study of blood T cell repertoires in COVID-19. Study details: The study drew acute and convalescent COVID-19 samples from the United States, Italy and Spain. From T cells, B-cell-depleted T cells, or PBMCs came the material, which was cDNA or gDNA.

This clone turned up a few times. Authors' analysis steps: The assay estimated nucleated cells by amplifying reference gene primers. This table comes from immunoSEQ multiplex PCR, and its TCRdb copy is limited to in-frame clones, with some not included. Clone size and V and J calls were adopted from that table, with D and trimming inferred from the DNA. The repertoire holds some 65,000 clones, with roughly 71% as singletons. V lost 6 bases to trimming and J lost 5 bases; unmatched junction nucleotides: 8. The CDR3 runs 14 residues. Germline V gives CDR1 SNHLY, CDR2 FYNNEI. V usage is TRBV2 and J usage is TRBJ1-1; 8 nucleotides agree with TRBD1. The sequenced sample was peripheral blood. The TCR comes from a woman older than 75 with acute or convalescent COVID-19. Written as DNA, the CDR3 is TGTGCCAGCAGGCAAAGACAGGGGCGGACTGAAGCTTTCTTT. It translates to CASRQRQGRTEAFF. The full variable domain, in which reference TRBV2 and TRBJ1-1 provide the parts outside the CDR3, is EPEVTQTPSHQVTQMGQEVILRCVPISNHLYFYWYRQILGQKVEFLVSFYNNEISEKSEIFDDQFSVERPDGSNFTLKIRSTKLEDSAMYFCASRQRQGRTEAFFGQGTRLTVV.